There are a few counts of the clone carrying this TCR beta chain. Using immunoSEQ multiplex PCR, the repertoire was profiled, and TCRdb retains in-frame clones only, with some absent. The sample carries some 220,000 clones, approximately 81% recorded once. CDR3 length: 15 amino acids. The germline CDR1 and CDR2 sequences are SGHRS and YFSETQ. The junction had 9 bases not matched to a gene; V was cut back by 0 bases and J by 7 bases. The sample originates from a study of blood T cell repertoires in COVID-19. Study-wide context: T cells, B-cell-depleted T cells, or PBMCs provided the cDNA or gDNA that served as material.

The rearrangement uses TRBV5-1 and TRBJ1-2, with 7 bases fitting TRBD1. This TCR was sampled from a woman aged 60-70 years who had recovered from COVID-19. The sequenced material came from peripheral blood. The CDR3 spells CASSLDRGPRGGYTF. The CDR3 DNA is TGCGCCAGCAGCTTGGACAGGGGTCCGAGAGGTGGCTACACCTTC.